This TCR beta chain emerged from a study of shared clonotypes between healthy human individuals. The germline V gene encodes CDR1 WSHSY and CDR2 SAAADI. Trimming left V 6 bases short and J 5 bases short, with 28 bases between. The CDR3 is made up of 18 amino acids. There are a few counts of this clone. Its antigen is still unknown. TCRdb's copy holds only in-frame clones and misses some; the assay was immunoSEQ multiplex PCR. This repertoire shows around 350,000 clones, more than 60% found once; its top ten account for about 10%. Study results and caveats: As a rule, naive subsets had a larger estimated richness than memory subsets. Investigators expected sequencing depth to affect clonotype sharing among donors.

Donors comprised only Caucasian adults living in Nashville, Tennessee. The clonotype originates from a man younger than 40 in good health. This chain uses TRBV10-2 with TRBJ1-1; TRBD1 is a possible D gene (5 bases). The material sequenced was memory CD4+ T cells sorted from blood. Subset: CD45RA-negative fraction. The CDR3 DNA sequence: TGCGCCAGCAGGAGCAGCCCTTCTCACAGCCGGGGGGAGACTGAAGCTTTCTTT. Translation gives CASRSSPSHSRGETEAFF.